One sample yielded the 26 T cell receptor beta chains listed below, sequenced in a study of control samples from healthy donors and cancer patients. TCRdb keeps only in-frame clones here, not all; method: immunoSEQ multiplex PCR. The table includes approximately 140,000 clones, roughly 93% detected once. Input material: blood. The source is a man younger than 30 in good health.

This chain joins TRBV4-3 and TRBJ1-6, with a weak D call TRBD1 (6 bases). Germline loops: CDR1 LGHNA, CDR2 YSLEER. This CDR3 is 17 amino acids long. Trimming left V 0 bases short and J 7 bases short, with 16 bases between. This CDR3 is CASSQDPSNRENSPLHF. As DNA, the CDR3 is TGCGCCAGCAGCCAAGATCCTTCAAACAGGGAAAATTCACCCCTCCACTTT.

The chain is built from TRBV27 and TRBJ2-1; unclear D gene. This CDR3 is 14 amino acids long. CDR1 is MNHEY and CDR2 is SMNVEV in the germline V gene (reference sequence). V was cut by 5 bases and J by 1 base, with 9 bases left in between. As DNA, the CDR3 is TGTGCCAGCAGTGACGTTAGGTCCTACAATGAGCAGTTCTTC. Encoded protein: CASSDVRSYNEQFF.

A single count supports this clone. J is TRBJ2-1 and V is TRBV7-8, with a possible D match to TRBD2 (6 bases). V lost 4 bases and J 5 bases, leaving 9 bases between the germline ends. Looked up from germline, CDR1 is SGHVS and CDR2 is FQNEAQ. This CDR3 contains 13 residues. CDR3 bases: TGTGCCAGCAGCTCGGACTATAACAATGAGCAGTTCTTC. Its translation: CASSSDYNNEQFF. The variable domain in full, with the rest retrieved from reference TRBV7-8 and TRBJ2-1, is GAGVSQSPRYKVAKRGQDVALRCDPISGHVSLFWYQQALGQGPEFLTYFQNEAQLDKSGLPSDRFFAERPEGSVSTLKIQRTQQEDSAVYLCASSSDYNNEQFFGPGTRLTVL.

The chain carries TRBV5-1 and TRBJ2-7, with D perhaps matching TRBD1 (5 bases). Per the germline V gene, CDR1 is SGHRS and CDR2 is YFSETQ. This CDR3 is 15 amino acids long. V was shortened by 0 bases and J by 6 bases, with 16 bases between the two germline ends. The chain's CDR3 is CASSLVRAGPREQYF. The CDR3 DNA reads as TGCGCCAGCAGCTTGGTCAGGGCAGGGCCTCGCGAGCAGTACTTC.

In DNA, the CDR3 is TGTGCCTGGAGTGTAGGAAGGAGCGCTTATAGCAATCAGCCCCAGCATTTT. Its translation: CAWSVGRSAYSNQPQHF. The chain recombines TRBV30 with TRBJ1-5; D unresolved. The V and J ends lost 0 bases and 0 bases respectively, with 15 bases between them. The germline CDR1 and CDR2 sequences are GTSNPN and SVGIG (reference sequence). The CDR3 is 17 residues long.

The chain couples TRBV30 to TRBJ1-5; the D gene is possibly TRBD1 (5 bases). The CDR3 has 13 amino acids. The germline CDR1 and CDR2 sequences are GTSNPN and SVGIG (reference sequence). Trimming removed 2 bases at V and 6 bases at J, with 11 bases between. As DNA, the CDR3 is TGTGCCTGGAGTATGGGCGGGACTCAGCCCCAGCATTTT. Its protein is CAWSMGGTQPQHF.

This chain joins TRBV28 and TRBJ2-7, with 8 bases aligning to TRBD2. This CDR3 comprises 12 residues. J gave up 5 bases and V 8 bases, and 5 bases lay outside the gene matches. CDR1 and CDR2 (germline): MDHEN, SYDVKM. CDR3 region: CASSGGPHEQYF. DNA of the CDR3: TGTGCCAGCTCGGGAGGGCCTCACGAGCAGTACTTC.

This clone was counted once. The CDR3 reads CATSRDLGLDEQYF. As DNA, the CDR3 is TGTGCCACCAGCAGAGATTTGGGACTAGACGAGCAGTACTTC. The chain has TRBV15 and TRBJ2-7; 8 bases are a match to TRBD2. CDR3 size: 14 residues. Germline CDR1 is LNHNV and CDR2 is YYDKDF (reference sequence). The ends lost 0 bases at V and 5 bases at J; junction bases unmatched: 3.

The CDR3 sequence: CASSSLHYEQYF. CDR3 sequence (DNA): TGTGCCAGCAGTTCACTCCACTACGAGCAGTACTTC. The chain uses TRBV6-5 and TRBJ2-7; D uncertain. Trimming took 4 bases from V and 3 from J, leaving 7 bases between them. This CDR3 region has 12 residues. Germline V gene data show CDR1 as MNHEY and CDR2 as SVGAGI.

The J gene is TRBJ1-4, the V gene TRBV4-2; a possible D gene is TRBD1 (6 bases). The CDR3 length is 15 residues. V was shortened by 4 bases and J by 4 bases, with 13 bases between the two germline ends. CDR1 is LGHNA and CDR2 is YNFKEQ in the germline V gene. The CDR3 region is CASSPPRGGNEKLFF. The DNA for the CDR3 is TGTGCCAGCAGCCCCCCTCGAGGGGGTAATGAAAAACTGTTTTTT.

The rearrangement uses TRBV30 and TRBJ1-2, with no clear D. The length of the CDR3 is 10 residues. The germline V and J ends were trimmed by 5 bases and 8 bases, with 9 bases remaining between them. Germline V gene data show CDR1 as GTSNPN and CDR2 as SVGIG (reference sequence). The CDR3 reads CAWEAGGYTF. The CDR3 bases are TGTGCCTGGGAAGCGGGAGGCTACACCTTC.

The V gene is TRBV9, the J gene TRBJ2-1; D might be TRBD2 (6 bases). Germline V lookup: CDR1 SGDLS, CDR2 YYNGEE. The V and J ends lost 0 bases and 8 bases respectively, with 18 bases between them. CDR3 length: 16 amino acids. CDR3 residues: CASSVVSGSVTDEQFF. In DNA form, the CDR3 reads TGTGCCAGCAGCGTAGTGAGCGGGTCGGTTACAGATGAGCAGTTCTTC.

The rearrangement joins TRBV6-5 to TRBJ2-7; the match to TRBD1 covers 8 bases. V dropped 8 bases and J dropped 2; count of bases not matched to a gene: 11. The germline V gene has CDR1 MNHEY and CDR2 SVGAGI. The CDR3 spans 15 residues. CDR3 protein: CASDENQGAAYEQYF. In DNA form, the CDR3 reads TGTGCCAGCGATGAAAACCAGGGGGCTGCCTACGAGCAGTACTTC.

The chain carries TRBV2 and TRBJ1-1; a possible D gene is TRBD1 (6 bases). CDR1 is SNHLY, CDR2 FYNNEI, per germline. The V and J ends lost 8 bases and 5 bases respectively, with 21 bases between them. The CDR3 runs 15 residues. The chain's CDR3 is CASRWGGIGATEAFF. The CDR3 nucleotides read TGTGCCAGCCGCTGGGGGGGCATCGGAGCAACTGAAGCTTTCTTT.

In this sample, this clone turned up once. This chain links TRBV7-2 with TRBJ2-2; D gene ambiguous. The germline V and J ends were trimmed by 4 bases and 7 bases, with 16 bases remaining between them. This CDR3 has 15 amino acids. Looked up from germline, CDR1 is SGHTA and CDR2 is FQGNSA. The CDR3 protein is CASSSLGWFSGELFF. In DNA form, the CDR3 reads TGTGCCAGCAGCTCCCTTGGGTGGTTTAGCGGGGAGCTGTTTTTT.

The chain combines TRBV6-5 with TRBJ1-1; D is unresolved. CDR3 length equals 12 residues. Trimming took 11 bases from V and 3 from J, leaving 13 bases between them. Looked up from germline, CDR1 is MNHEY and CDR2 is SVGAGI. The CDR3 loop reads CAVGRTDTEAFF. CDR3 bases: TGTGCCGTAGGACGGACGGACACTGAAGCTTTCTTT.

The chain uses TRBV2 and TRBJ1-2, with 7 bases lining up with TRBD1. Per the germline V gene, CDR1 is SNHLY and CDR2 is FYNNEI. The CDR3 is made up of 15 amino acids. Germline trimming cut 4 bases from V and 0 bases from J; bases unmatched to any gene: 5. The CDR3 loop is CASSALGTANYGYTF. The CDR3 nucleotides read TGTGCCAGCAGTGCCCTAGGGACAGCTAACTATGGCTACACCTTC. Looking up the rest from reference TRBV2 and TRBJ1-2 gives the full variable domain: EPEVTQTPSHQVTQMGQEVILRCVPISNHLYFYWYRQILGQKVEFLVSFYNNEISEKSEIFDDQFSVERPDGSNFTLKIRSTKLEDSAMYFCASSALGTANYGYTFGSGTRLTVV.

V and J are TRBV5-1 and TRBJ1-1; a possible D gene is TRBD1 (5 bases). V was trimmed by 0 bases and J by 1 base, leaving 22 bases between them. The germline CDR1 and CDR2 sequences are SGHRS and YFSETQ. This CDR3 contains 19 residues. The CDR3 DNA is TGCGCCAGCAGCTTGGTCGAGTCAGGGAGATTTATTCGGAACACTGAAGCTTTCTTT. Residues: CASSLVESGRFIRNTEAFF.

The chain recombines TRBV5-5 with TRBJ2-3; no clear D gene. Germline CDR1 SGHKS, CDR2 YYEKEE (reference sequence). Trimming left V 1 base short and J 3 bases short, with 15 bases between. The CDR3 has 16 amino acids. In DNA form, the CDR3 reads TGTGCCAGCAGCTTGCTCCAGTCGTTCGGTACAGATACGCAGTATTTT. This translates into CASSLLQSFGTDTQYF.

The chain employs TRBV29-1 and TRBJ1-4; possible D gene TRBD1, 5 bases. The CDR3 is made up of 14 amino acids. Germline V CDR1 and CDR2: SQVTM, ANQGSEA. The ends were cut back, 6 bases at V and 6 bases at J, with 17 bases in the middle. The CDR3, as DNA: TGCAGCGTCTCCCGAACAGGTGGGGATGAAAAACTGTTTTTT. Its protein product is CSVSRTGGDEKLFF.

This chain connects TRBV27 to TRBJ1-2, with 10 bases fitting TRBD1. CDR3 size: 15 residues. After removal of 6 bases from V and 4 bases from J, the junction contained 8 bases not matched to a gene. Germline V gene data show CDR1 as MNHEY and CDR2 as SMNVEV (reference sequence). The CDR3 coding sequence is TGTGCCAGCAGCCCAGGGACAGGGGCCCTCTATGGCTACACCTTC. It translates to CASSPGTGALYGYTF.

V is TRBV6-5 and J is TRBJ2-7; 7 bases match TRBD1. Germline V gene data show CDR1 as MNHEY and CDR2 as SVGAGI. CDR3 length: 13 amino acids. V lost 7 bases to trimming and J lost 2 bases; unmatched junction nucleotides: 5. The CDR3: CASTTDRAYEQYF. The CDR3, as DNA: TGTGCCAGCACCACCGACAGGGCCTACGAGCAGTACTTC.

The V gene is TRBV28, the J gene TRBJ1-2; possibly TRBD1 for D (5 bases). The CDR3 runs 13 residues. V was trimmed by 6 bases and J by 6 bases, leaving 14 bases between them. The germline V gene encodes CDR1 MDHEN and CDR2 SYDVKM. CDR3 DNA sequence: TGTGCCAGCAGCCCCGGTCAGGGTAATGGCTACACCTTC. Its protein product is CASSPGQGNGYTF.

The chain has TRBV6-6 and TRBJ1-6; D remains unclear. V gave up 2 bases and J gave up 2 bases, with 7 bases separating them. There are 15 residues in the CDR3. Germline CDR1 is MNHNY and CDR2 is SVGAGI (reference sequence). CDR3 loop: CASSYADTYNSPLHF. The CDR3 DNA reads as TGTGCCAGCAGTTACGCGGATACCTATAATTCACCCCTCCACTTT.

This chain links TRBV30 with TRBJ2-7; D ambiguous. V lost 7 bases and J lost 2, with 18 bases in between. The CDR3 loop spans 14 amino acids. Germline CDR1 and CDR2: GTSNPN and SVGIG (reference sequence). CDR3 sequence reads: CAFSTYSPPYEQYF. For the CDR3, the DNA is TGTGCCTTTTCGACCTATTCGCCCCCCTACGAGCAGTACTTC. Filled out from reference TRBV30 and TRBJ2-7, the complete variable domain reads SQTIHQWPATLVQPVGSPLSLECTVEGTSNPNLYWYRQAAGRGLQLLFYSVGIGQISSEVPQNLSASRPQDRQFILSSKKLLLSDSGFYLCAFSTYSPPYEQYFGPGTRLTVT.

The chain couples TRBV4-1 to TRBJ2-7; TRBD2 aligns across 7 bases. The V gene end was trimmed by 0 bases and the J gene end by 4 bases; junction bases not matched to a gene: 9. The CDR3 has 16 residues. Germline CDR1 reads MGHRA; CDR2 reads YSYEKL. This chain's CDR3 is CASSQELGGSFYEQYF. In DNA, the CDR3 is TGCGCCAGCAGCCAAGAGCTGGGCGGGAGCTTTTACGAGCAGTACTTC.